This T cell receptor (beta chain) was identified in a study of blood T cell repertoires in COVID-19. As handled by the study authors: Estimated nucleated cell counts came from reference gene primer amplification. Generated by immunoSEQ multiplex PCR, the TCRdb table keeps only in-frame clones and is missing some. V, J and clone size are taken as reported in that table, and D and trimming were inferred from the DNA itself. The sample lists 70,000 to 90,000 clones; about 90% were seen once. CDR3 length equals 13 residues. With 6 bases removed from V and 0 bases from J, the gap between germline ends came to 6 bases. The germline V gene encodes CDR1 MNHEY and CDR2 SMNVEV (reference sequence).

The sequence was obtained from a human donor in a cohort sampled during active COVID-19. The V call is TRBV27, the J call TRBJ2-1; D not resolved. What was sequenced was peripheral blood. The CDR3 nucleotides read TGTGCCAGCAGGGAGAGCTCCTACAATGAGCAGTTCTTC. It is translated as CASRESSYNEQFF.